The clone carrying this TCR beta chain appeared a few times. The data originate from a study of blood T cell repertoires in COVID-19. For the study at large: From the United States, Italy and Spain came samples of acute and convalescent COVID-19.

In the original workflow: Reference gene primer amplification gave estimated nucleated cell counts. The data were produced by immunoSEQ multiplex PCR, yet TCRdb's version contains in-frame clones alone and is incomplete. V, J and clone size are taken as reported in that table, and D and trimming were inferred from the DNA itself. The table shows 200,000 to 300,000 clones, with around four fifths occurring only once. The CDR3 consists of 13 residues. The V gene's germline CDR1 is LGHNA and CDR2 YSLEER. The junction had 4 bases not matched to a gene; V was cut back by 4 bases and J by 5 bases. V is TRBV4-3 and J is TRBJ1-2; TRBD1 matches at 7 bases. The sequence derives from a man aged 40-50 years with acute or convalescent COVID-19. Sequencing used peripheral blood. The CDR3 coding sequence is TGCGCCAGCAGCCCCGGGACAGCTTATGGCTACACCTTC. Its protein product is CASSPGTAYGYTF.